The 27 T cell receptor beta chains below all came from one sample that was sequenced in a study of blood T cell repertoires in COVID-19. TCRdb's copy holds only in-frame clones and misses some; the assay was immunoSEQ multiplex PCR. The repertoire consists of roughly 120,000 clones, with 85% to 90% occurring once and the leading ten covering about 2.1%. Sequenced material: peripheral blood. The origin of the receptors is a woman aged 50 to 60 with acute or convalescent COVID-19.

The V and J genes are TRBV4-3 and TRBJ1-2; D is perhaps TRBD1 (6 bases). The CDR3 loop spans 14 amino acids. The germline gives CDR1 LGHNA, CDR2 YSLEER. Deletions cut 4 bases from V and 8 bases from J, with 17 bases between. In nucleotides, the CDR3 is TGCGCCAGCAGCCCTAGTCAGGGGAAGGGAGGCTACACCTTC. It translates to CASSPSQGKGGYTF.

The chain links TRBV9 to TRBJ2-1, with 11 bases matching TRBD2. Trimming cost V 3 bases and J 0 bases; bases outside gene matches: 8. CDR1 is SGDLS, CDR2 YYNGEE, per germline. The CDR3 extends over 18 amino acids. DNA of the CDR3: TGTGCCAGCAGCGAGGGACTAGCGGCCATAAGCTCCTACAATGAGCAGTTCTTC. It yields the protein CASSEGLAAISSYNEQFF.

The V gene is TRBV27, the J gene TRBJ1-2, with 9 bases identical to TRBD1. The trim removed 5 bases at V and 6 bases at J, leaving 10 bases unmatched. Germline CDR1 reads MNHEY; CDR2 reads SMNVEV (reference sequence). This CDR3 has 15 residues. For the CDR3, the DNA is TGTGCCAGCAGTCGAGCGGGACAGGGTAGGCATGGCTACACCTTC. This sequence encodes CASSRAGQGRHGYTF.

This chain connects TRBV5-1 to TRBJ1-2; the D gene is possibly TRBD1 (6 bases). V dropped 4 bases and J dropped 3 bases, with 13 bases sitting between them. The germline V gene has CDR1 SGHRS and CDR2 YFSETQ. CDR3 length: 14 amino acids. The CDR3 region is CASSRGRGDYGYTF. CDR3 in DNA: TGCGCCAGCAGCCGCGGCAGGGGAGACTATGGCTACACCTTC.

This chain uses TRBV7-6 with TRBJ1-6, with D perhaps TRBD1 (5 bases). V dropped 3 bases and J dropped 5 bases, with 11 bases sitting between them. Germline V gene sequence: CDR1 SGHVS, CDR2 FNYEAQ. The CDR3 is made up of 15 amino acids. CDR3 loop: CASSFRVADNSPLHF. DNA of the CDR3: TGTGCCAGCAGCTTCAGGGTAGCGGATAATTCACCCCTCCACTTT.

DNA for the CDR3: TGTGCCAGCAGCTTAGTGGGGGGAGCCTACGAGCAGTACTTC. It encodes CASSLVGGAYEQYF. This sequence joins TRBV5-5 and TRBJ2-7; D perhaps matches TRBD2 (6 bases). From germline, CDR1 is SGHKS and CDR2 YYEKEE (reference sequence). V dropped 2 bases and J dropped 2 bases, with 11 bases sitting between them. The CDR3 has 14 amino acids. Filled out from reference TRBV5-5 and TRBJ2-7, the complete variable domain reads DAGVTQSPTHLIKTRGQQVTLRCSPISGHKSVSWYQQVLGQGPQFIFQYYEKEERGRGNFPDRFSARQFPNYSSELNVNALLLGDSALYLCASSLVGGAYEQYFGPGTRLTVT.

CDR3 coding DNA: TGTGCCAGCAGCCCAGGGGTTGGGGCTGAAGCTTTCTTT. Encoded protein: CASSPGVGAEAFF. The genes are TRBV9 and TRBJ1-1; possible D gene TRBD1, 6 bases. The CDR3 length is 13 residues. V lost 4 bases, J lost 6 bases, and 13 bases lay in between. The germline V gene has CDR1 SGDLS and CDR2 YYNGEE.

J is TRBJ1-5 and V is TRBV27, with 9 bases lining up with TRBD1. This CDR3 contains 15 residues. Unmatched junction bases numbered 10, after V lost 8 bases and J lost 5 bases. Germline V lookup: CDR1 MNHEY, CDR2 SMNVEV (reference sequence). CDR3 protein: CASGPSDRGDQPQHF. CDR3 bases: TGTGCCAGCGGACCTTCAGACAGGGGGGATCAGCCCCAGCATTTT.

This chain joins TRBV4-2 and TRBJ1-2; possible D gene TRBD1, 5 bases. Trimming took 1 base from V and 3 from J, leaving 9 bases between them. The CDR3 totals 14 residues. Germline V gene lookup returns CDR1 LGHNA and CDR2 YNFKEQ. Written as DNA, the CDR3 is TGTGCCAGCAGCCAAGTCTTGACAGACTATGGCTACACCTTC. Its protein product is CASSQVLTDYGYTF.

This rearrangement joins TRBV2 to TRBJ2-1, with D possibly matching TRBD2 (6 bases). V lost 7 bases, J lost 4 bases, and 11 bases lay in between. This CDR3 region has 13 residues. CDR1 SNHLY and CDR2 FYNNEI come from the germline V gene. The chain's CDR3 is CASIQSGYNEQFF. As DNA, the CDR3 is TGTGCCAGCATCCAAAGCGGGTACAATGAGCAGTTCTTC.

The chain recombines TRBV5-3 with TRBJ2-6, with D tentatively TRBD2 (6 bases). TRBV5-3 is recorded as an ORF, its role being uncertain. The V end was cut by 4 bases, the J end by 0 bases, with 17 bases between. This CDR3 is built from 18 residues. The CDR3 DNA is TGTGCCAGAAGCGGAACGATGGGAGGACCCTCTGGGGCCAACGTCCTGACTTTC. It is translated as CARSGTMGGPSGANVLTF.

This CDR3 reads CSAPGEVGQVYGYTF. CDR3 nucleotide sequence: TGCAGCGCTCCCGGGGAGGTGGGGCAAGTCTATGGCTACACCTTC. The J gene is TRBJ1-2, the V gene TRBV29-1, with a possible D match to TRBD1 (5 bases). V was shortened by 7 bases and J by 4 bases, with 22 bases between the two germline ends. CDR3 size: 15 residues. The V gene's germline CDR1 is SQVTM and CDR2 ANQGSEA.

J is TRBJ2-7 and V is TRBV6-5, with D maybe TRBD2 (5 bases). Germline CDR1 MNHEY, CDR2 SVGAGI. V lost 5 bases, J lost 3 bases, and 11 bases lay in between. The CDR3 length is 13 residues. The CDR3 region is CASSPPGSYEQYF. CDR3 coding DNA: TGTGCCAGCAGTCCTCCGGGGAGCTACGAGCAGTACTTC.

The CDR3 DNA reads as TGTGCCAGCAGCTCTTCGACAGGGCGACGTGGCTACACCTTC. Amino acid sequence: CASSSSTGRRGYTF. The rearrangement links TRBV11-3 to TRBJ1-2, with 7 bases fitting TRBD1. J lost 7 bases, V lost 4 bases, and 9 bases had no gene match. This CDR3 region has 14 residues. Germline V CDR1 and CDR2: SGHNT, YENEEA. Combining the CDR3 with reference TRBV11-3 and TRBJ1-2 gives the whole variable domain EAGVVQSPRYKIIEKKQPVAFWCNPISGHNTLYWYLQNLGQGPELLIRYENEEAVDDSQLPKDRFSAERLKGVDSTLKIQPAELGDSAVYLCASSSSTGRRGYTFGSGTRLTVV.

The J gene is TRBJ2-7, the V gene TRBV11-2; TRBD1 matches at 8 bases. Looked up from germline, CDR1 is SGHAT and CDR2 is FQNNGV. Trimming removed 6 bases from V and 3 bases from J; junction bases left unmatched: 4. The CDR3 has 13 residues. The CDR3 loop is CASRITGGYEQYF. CDR3 nucleotides: TGTGCCAGCAGAATTACAGGGGGCTACGAGCAGTACTTC.

The chain joins TRBV5-4 to TRBJ2-3; 10 positions match TRBD2. CDR1 SGHNT and CDR2 YYREEE come from the germline V gene (reference sequence). Trimming cost V 4 bases and J 1 base; bases outside gene matches: 9. CDR3 length: 17 residues. Here the CDR3 DNA reads TGTGCCAGCAGCAGGGGGCCTCTAGCGGGAGGCACAGATACGCAGTATTTT. Protein product: CASSRGPLAGGTDTQYF.

This clone was counted a single time. CDR3 amino acids: CASSMGGRGTDTQYF. For the CDR3, the DNA is TGTGCCAGTAGTATGGGCGGGAGGGGCACAGATACGCAGTATTTT. The chain combines TRBV19 with TRBJ2-3, with 9 bases matching TRBD2. CDR1 and CDR2 (germline): LNHDA, SQIVND (reference sequence). Trimming at V came to 3 bases and at J to 1 base, leaving 2 bases not matched to a gene. CDR3 length equals 15 residues. Using reference TRBV19 and TRBJ2-3 for the parts outside the CDR3, the full variable domain is DGGITQSPKYLFRKEGQNVTLSCEQNLNHDAMYWYRQDPGQGLRLIYYSQIVNDFQKGDIAEGYSVSREKKESFPLTVTSAQKNPTAFYLCASSMGGRGTDTQYFGPGTRLTVL.

This rearrangement joins TRBV6-5 to TRBJ1-2; 8 nucleotides align to TRBD1. Per the germline V gene, CDR1 is MNHEY and CDR2 is SVGAGI. The CDR3 length is 13 residues. With V trimmed by 7 bases and J by 3 bases, 4 bases remained unmatched. CDR3 in DNA: TGTGCCAGCAACCAACAGGGGGACTATGGCTACACCTTC. Translation gives CASNQQGDYGYTF.

The chain combines TRBV9 with TRBJ1-2, with TRBD1 matching over 10 bases. The CDR3 extends over 15 amino acids. V was pared by 3 bases and J by 4 bases, with 6 bases of the junction left unmatched. Germline V gene sequence: CDR1 SGDLS, CDR2 YYNGEE. The CDR3 DNA is TGTGCCAGCAGCGCCGGGACAGGGGAAACCTATGGCTACACCTTC. This encodes CASSAGTGETYGYTF.

The V gene is TRBV5-1, the J gene TRBJ2-2, with D possibly matching TRBD2 (5 bases). CDR1 is SGHRS and CDR2 is YFSETQ in the germline V gene. Trimming cost V 4 bases and J 0 bases, with 10 bases left between them. The CDR3 consists of 15 residues. DNA of the CDR3: TGCGCCAGCAGCCAACCGGGATCGAACACCGGGGAGCTGTTTTTT. Translating it yields CASSQPGSNTGELFF.

The chain combines TRBV7-6 with TRBJ2-7; 9 nucleotides match TRBD1. Germline CDR1 is SGHVS and CDR2 is FNYEAQ. The CDR3 totals 14 residues. With 5 bases clipped from V and 5 bases from J, the junction kept 7 bases outside the gene matches. DNA of the CDR3: TGTGCCAGCAGCCCCCGGGACAGGGACCACGAGCAGTACTTC. Residues: CASSPRDRDHEQYF.

CDR3: CAISGPGRDRASTDTQYF. The CDR3 nucleotides read TGTGCCATCAGTGGCCCGGGGAGGGACCGTGCTAGCACAGATACGCAGTATTTT. This rearrangement joins TRBV10-3 to TRBJ2-3, with 7 bases matching TRBD2. CDR3 length: 18 residues. The germline CDR1 and CDR2 sequences are ENHRY and SYGVKD. Germline trimming cut 4 bases from V and 0 bases from J; bases unmatched to any gene: 13.

In this sample, this clone turned up a few times. V usage is TRBV9 and J usage is TRBJ2-1, with no clear D. V lost 4 bases and J 0 bases, leaving 11 bases between the germline ends. Germline CDR1 reads SGDLS; CDR2 reads YYNGEE. The length of the CDR3 is 15 residues. The CDR3 protein is CASSLDPSSYNEQFF. The CDR3 DNA follows: TGTGCCAGCAGCCTTGACCCTAGCTCCTACAATGAGCAGTTCTTC.

This clone showed up just once. The V and J genes are TRBV5-5 and TRBJ1-2, with a possible D match to TRBD1 (6 bases). The CDR3 length is 12 residues. Germline CDR1 and CDR2: SGHKS and YYEKEE (reference sequence). The V and J ends lost 2 bases and 5 bases respectively, with 7 bases between them. The CDR3 loop reads CASSFQGYGYTF. In nucleotides, the CDR3 is TGTGCCAGCAGCTTTCAGGGGTATGGCTACACCTTC.

The chain is built from TRBV7-2 and TRBJ2-7; TRBD2 might be the D (5 bases). V gave up 0 bases and J gave up 1 base, with 13 bases separating them. Germline loops: CDR1 SGHTA, CDR2 FQGNSA. The CDR3 runs to 16 residues. The CDR3 DNA sequence: TGTGCCAGCAGCTTAGCAAGTAGCGTTGGATCCTACGAGCAGTACTTC. Protein sequence: CASSLASSVGSYEQYF.

CDR3 region: CASSQVSGPLHF. The DNA of the CDR3 is TGCGCCAGCAGCCAAGTATCGGGACCCCTCCACTTT. The V call is TRBV4-1, the J call TRBJ1-6, with D unclear. This CDR3 has 12 residues. CDR1 is MGHRA and CDR2 is YSYEKL in the germline V gene. Trimming left V 1 base short and J 12 bases short, with 7 bases between.

This chain connects TRBV7-9 to TRBJ1-4; 7 bases agree with TRBD1. After removal of 5 bases from V and 5 bases from J, the junction contained 5 bases not matched to a gene. The germline gives CDR1 SEHNR, CDR2 FQNEAQ (reference sequence). This CDR3 has 14 amino acids. DNA for the CDR3: TGTGCCAGCAGCCAGGGACAGTTAAATGAAAAACTGTTTTTT. It specifies CASSQGQLNEKLFF.